This T cell receptor (beta chain) was retrieved from a study of beta chain features in type 1 diabetes. The CDR3 sequence is 15 residues long. With V trimmed by 2 bases and J by 4 bases, 2 bases remained unmatched. Germline loops: CDR1 SGHTA, CDR2 FQGNSA. Expressed TCRB transcripts were sequenced because the entire RNA isolate underwent reverse transcription. The assay was immunoSEQ multiplex PCR, and TCRdb's table has in-frame clones only and misses some. This sample has around 110,000 clones, with about 15% found just once. In its sample, this clone was seen a few times. Its matching antigen is unknown. Study-level findings and limits: All four CD4+ subsets from Type 1 diabetes patients carried moderately but significantly shorter TCRB CDR3s.

Sequencing was performed on central memory CD4+ T cells from blood. This clonotype was sampled from a man younger than 45 with type 1 diabetes. V and J are TRBV7-2 and TRBJ2-7; 13 positions agree with TRBD2. The CDR3, as DNA: TGTGCCAGCAGCTTAACTAGCGGGGGGGTTTACGAGCAGTACTTC. This codes for CASSLTSGGVYEQYF.